These 21 T cell receptor beta chains originate from one sample sequenced in a study of PD-L1 blockade in urothelial cancer. Here immunoSEQ multiplex PCR was the method, and the copy in TCRdb shows in-frame clones only, minus some. The sample lists 75,000 to 95,000 clones, around 90% seen once, with approximately 0.89% in the top ten. Described time point: peripheral blood 6 weeks after treatment start. Specimen: PBMCs, collected around atezolizumab (anti-PD-L1) treatment. These receptors were taken from a woman at least 80 years old with urothelial cancer.

The gene calls are TRBV19 and TRBJ2-4, with 7 bases lining up with TRBD1. The CDR3 consists of 14 residues. Germline trimming cut 4 bases from V and 7 bases from J; bases unmatched to any gene: 7. The germline gives CDR1 LNHDA, CDR2 SQIVND (reference sequence). The CDR3 protein is CASSTRQGVNIQYF. For the CDR3, the DNA is TGTGCCAGTAGTACCCGACAGGGTGTTAACATTCAGTACTTC. Looking up the rest from reference TRBV19 and TRBJ2-4 gives the full variable domain: DGGITQSPKYLFRKEGQNVTLSCEQNLNHDAMYWYRQDPGQGLRLIYYSQIVNDFQKGDIAEGYSVSREKKESFPLTVTSAQKNPTAFYLCASSTRQGVNIQYFGAGTRLSVL.

The chain employs TRBV28 and TRBJ2-1, with TRBD1 identical over 9 bases. The CDR3 runs to 17 residues. Germline-derived CDR1 and CDR2 are MDHEN and SYDVKM. V shed 5 bases, J shed 8 bases, and the junction held 16 bases outside the gene matches. For the CDR3, the DNA is TGTGCCAGCAGTGCCCCCCTTGGGGACAGGGATGTGTATGAGCAGTTCTTC. Its protein is CASSAPLGDRDVYEQFF.

This rearrangement joins TRBV9 to TRBJ2-5, with a tentative D call TRBD2 (7 bases). CDR3 size: 16 residues. CDR1 is SGDLS and CDR2 is YYNGEE in the germline V gene. Trimming removed 0 bases from V and 4 bases from J, with 16 bases in between. The CDR3 DNA is TGTGCCAGCAGCGTAGAACAGGGAGGGGTGTTAGAGACCCAGTACTTC. Its protein product is CASSVEQGGVLETQYF.

The gene calls are TRBV5-1 and TRBJ2-3; 8 positions match TRBD1. The CDR3 length is 15 residues. V was clipped by 2 bases and J by 1 base; unmatched bases: 3. Germline CDR1 and CDR2: SGHRS and YFSETQ. As DNA, the CDR3 is TGCGCCAGCAGCTTCAGGGGGCACGGCACAGATACGCAGTATTTT. Translating it yields CASSFRGHGTDTQYF. Full variable domain (missing parts from reference TRBV5-1 and TRBJ2-3): KAGVTQTPRYLIKTRGQQVTLSCSPISGHRSVSWYQQTPGQGLQFLFEYFSETQRNKGNFPGRFSGRQFSNSRSEMNVSTLELGDSALYLCASSFRGHGTDTQYFGPGTRLTVL.

The genes are TRBV30 and TRBJ2-7, with D perhaps TRBD2 (6 bases). Deletions cut 5 bases from V and 0 bases from J, with 11 bases between. The CDR3 runs to 13 residues. Germline CDR1 is GTSNPN and CDR2 is SVGIG (reference sequence). This chain's CDR3 is CAWREMGSYEQYF. The CDR3 DNA follows: TGTGCCTGGCGGGAGATGGGCTCCTACGAGCAGTACTTC.

This chain uses TRBV7-9 with TRBJ1-5, with D unclear. The CDR3 covers 15 residues. V dropped 5 bases and J dropped 4 bases, with 15 bases sitting between them. CDR1 and CDR2 (germline): SEHNR, FQNEAQ (reference sequence). CDR3 nucleotides: TGTGCCAGCAGCGCAGATGGACTAAGAAATCAGCCCCAGCATTTT. Translated: CASSADGLRNQPQHF.

The V call is TRBV6-4, the J call TRBJ1-1; TRBD1 might be the D (5 bases). The CDR3 extends over 13 amino acids. V was cut by 8 bases and J by 2 bases, with 12 bases left in between. Germline lookup yields CDR1 MRHNA and CDR2 SNTAGT. The CDR3 is CASSWGENTEAFF. The CDR3 DNA is TGTGCCAGCTCGTGGGGGGAAAACACTGAAGCTTTCTTT.

This chain joins TRBV7-9 and TRBJ1-2, with TRBD1 as a possible D gene (5 bases). Between the trimmed V and J ends, which lost 1 base and 8 bases, there was a span of 11 bases. Germline V gene sequence: CDR1 SEHNR, CDR2 FQNEAQ (reference sequence). The CDR3 contains 13 residues. The CDR3: CASSLVQGRGYTF. CDR3 DNA: TGTGCCAGCAGCTTAGTCCAGGGCCGGGGCTACACCTTC.

The J gene is TRBJ1-1, the V gene TRBV7-2; possibly TRBD1 for D (6 bases). From germline, CDR1 is SGHTA and CDR2 FQGNSA. The CDR3 covers 15 residues. Trimming took off 0 bases at V and 7 bases at J, with 15 bases between the two ends. The CDR3 nucleotides are TGTGCCAGCAGCTTAGCGCGAGGGGGATTGGATGAAGCTTTCTTT. It specifies CASSLARGGLDEAFF.

The CDR3 DNA follows: TGTGCCAGTAGTCCCGGACTAGCGGATACAGATACGCAGTATTTT. Protein sequence: CASSPGLADTDTQYF. The V and J genes are TRBV19 and TRBJ2-3; TRBD2 aligns across 10 bases. In germline, CDR1 is LNHDA, CDR2 SQIVND (reference sequence). The CDR3 consists of 15 residues. The V segment lost 5 bases and the J segment 3 bases; nucleotides outside the gene matches: 5.

The chain couples TRBV11-3 to TRBJ2-3, with a weak D call TRBD2 (6 bases). CDR1 and CDR2 from the germline V gene are SGHNT and YENEEA. V was cut by 5 bases and J by 0 bases, with 15 bases left in between. The CDR3 covers 16 residues. The CDR3 DNA is TGTGCCAGCAGCCTTCATCCGGGACTTAGCACAGATACGCAGTATTTT. Translation: CASSLHPGLSTDTQYF. The full variable domain, rest sourced from reference TRBV11-3 and TRBJ2-3, is EAGVVQSPRYKIIEKKQPVAFWCNPISGHNTLYWYLQNLGQGPELLIRYENEEAVDDSQLPKDRFSAERLKGVDSTLKIQPAELGDSAVYLCASSLHPGLSTDTQYFGPGTRLTVL.

The chain couples TRBV7-3 to TRBJ1-1, with 7 positions matching TRBD1. CDR1 is SGHTA and CDR2 is FQGTGA in the germline V gene. The CDR3 is 15 residues long. Losses at the gene ends were 4 bases for V and 4 bases for J; bases not matched to a gene: 9. The CDR3 nucleotides are TGTGCCAGCAGCTCGTCACAGGGGAAGGGCACTGAAGCTTTCTTT. As protein: CASSSSQGKGTEAFF.

The V gene is TRBV6-1, the J gene TRBJ1-1; TRBD1 agrees at 8 bases. J gave up 7 bases and V 3 bases, and 7 bases lay outside the gene matches. There are 14 residues in the CDR3. CDR1 is MNHNS, CDR2 SASEGT, per germline. In nucleotides, the CDR3 is TGTGCCAGCAGTGAGGCGACAGGGGCTGGTGAAGCTTTCTTT. Its translation is CASSEATGAGEAFF.

The chain joins TRBV20-1 to TRBJ2-7; the match to TRBD1 covers 7 bases. Germline CDR1 DFQATT, CDR2 SNEGSKA (reference sequence). The CDR3 runs 11 residues. V dropped 6 bases and J dropped 6; count of bases not matched to a gene: 5. The CDR3 DNA sequence: TGCAGTGCAGGACAGGATCCCGAGCAGTACTTC. This sequence encodes CSAGQDPEQYF.

This chain links TRBV29-1 with TRBJ1-4, with 7 bases identical to TRBD1. The CDR3 sequence is 11 residues long. Germline V gives CDR1 SQVTM, CDR2 ANQGSEA. Trimming cost V 6 bases and J 11 bases; bases outside gene matches: 6. The CDR3 DNA reads as TGCAGCGTCGGTACAGGGGTGAAACTGTTTTTT. Encoded protein: CSVGTGVKLFF.

The J gene is TRBJ2-1, the V gene TRBV5-1; possible D gene TRBD2, 6 bases. Germline assignment: CDR1 SGHRS and CDR2 YFSETQ. With 4 bases removed from V and 3 bases from J, the gap between germline ends came to 8 bases. CDR3 size: 13 residues. The CDR3 DNA follows: TGCGCCAGCAGCCCGGGACTCTACAATGAGCAGTTCTTC. Translated, it gives CASSPGLYNEQFF.

The rearrangement joins TRBV28 to TRBJ1-2; TRBD1 matches 7 bases. The CDR3 loop spans 16 amino acids. In germline, CDR1 is MDHEN, CDR2 SYDVKM. Trimming removed 3 bases from V and 3 bases from J; junction bases left unmatched: 10. Here the CDR3 reads CASSFSQGGEHYGYTF. CDR3 DNA: TGTGCCAGCAGTTTTTCCCAGGGGGGTGAGCACTATGGCTACACCTTC.

The chain uses TRBV7-9 and TRBJ1-1; TRBD1 might be the D (5 bases). Per the germline V gene, CDR1 is SEHNR and CDR2 is FQNEAQ (reference sequence). V was pared by 5 bases and J by 5 bases, with 12 bases between. The CDR3 loop spans 13 amino acids. The CDR3 DNA follows: TGTGCCAGCAGCCCTCCAGGGAATACTGAAGCTTTCTTT. It is translated as CASSPPGNTEAFF.

The chain is built from TRBV11-2 and TRBJ1-1; D not certain. Germline V lookup: CDR1 SGHAT, CDR2 FQNNGV. Between the trimmed V and J ends, which lost 3 bases and 0 bases, there was a span of 8 bases. This CDR3 region has 14 residues. CDR3 coding DNA: TGTGCCAGCAGCTTTCAAGCTCTGAACACTGAAGCTTTCTTT. Its translation is CASSFQALNTEAFF.

This clone was counted a few times. A single base separates this from a much larger clone, so it may be a read error. The rearrangement links TRBV5-4 to TRBJ1-2; 7 bases agree with TRBD1. CDR3 length: 14 residues. J was trimmed by 2 bases and V by 4 bases; bases with no gene match: 5. Germline V gives CDR1 SGHNT, CDR2 YYREEE (reference sequence). The CDR3 DNA sequence: TGTGCCAGCAGCGCACTACAGGGGAACTATGGCTACACCTTC. Translation gives CASSALQGNYGYTF.

V gene TRBV19 combines with J gene TRBJ1-5, with 7 bases matching TRBD1. This CDR3 has 14 amino acids. Germline-derived CDR1 and CDR2 are LNHDA and SQIVND (reference sequence). Unmatched junction bases numbered 4, after V lost 8 bases and J lost 0 bases. CDR3 nucleotide sequence: TGTGCCAGTGGACAGGAGCATAGCAATCAGCCCCAGCATTTT. The encoded protein is CASGQEHSNQPQHF.